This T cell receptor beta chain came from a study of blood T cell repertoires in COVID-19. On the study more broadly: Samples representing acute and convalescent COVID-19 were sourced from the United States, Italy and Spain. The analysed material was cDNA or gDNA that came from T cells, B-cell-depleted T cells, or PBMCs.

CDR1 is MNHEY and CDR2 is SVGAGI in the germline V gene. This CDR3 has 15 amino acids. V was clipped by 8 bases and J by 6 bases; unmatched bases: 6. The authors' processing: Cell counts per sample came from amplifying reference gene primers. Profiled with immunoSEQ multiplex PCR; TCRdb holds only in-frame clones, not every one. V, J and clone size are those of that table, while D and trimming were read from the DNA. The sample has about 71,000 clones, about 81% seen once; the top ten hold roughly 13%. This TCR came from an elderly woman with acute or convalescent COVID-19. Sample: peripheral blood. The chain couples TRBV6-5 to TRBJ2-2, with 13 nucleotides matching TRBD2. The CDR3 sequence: CASRRTSGSSGELFF. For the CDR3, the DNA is TGTGCCAGCCGGCGGACTAGCGGGAGTTCCGGGGAGCTGTTTTTT.